One and the same sample provided the 32 T cell receptor beta chains below, sequenced in a study of early T cells in non-severe SARS-CoV-2 infection. TCRdb processed the 5' RACE reads anew with MiXCR; each CDR3 protein has one entry. Of approximately 69,000 distinct CDR3 sequences listed, 9.5% to 15% were seen once; the top ten hold 2.5% to 3.5%. The sequencing used whole blood, collected at baseline. The receptors originated from an adult who was a healthcare worker with PCR-confirmed SARS-CoV-2 infection or an uninfected control (not recorded which).

In this sample, this clonotype turned up a few times. The V gene is TRBV5-4, the J gene TRBJ2-2, with 8 bases matching TRBD1. CDR3 length: 15 amino acids. Per germline, CDR1 SGHNT and CDR2 YYREEE (reference sequence). Germline trimming cut 0 bases from V and 5 bases from J; bases unmatched to any gene: 3. CDR3 bases: TGTGCCAGCAGCTTGGCCGGGACAGGTACCGGGGAGCTGTTTTTT. The encoded protein is CASSLAGTGTGELFF.

CDR3 protein: CASSPSYPNTGELFF. CDR3 bases: TGCGCCAGCAGCCCTTCCTACCCGAACACCGGGGAGCTGTTTTTT. This chain connects TRBV4-1 to TRBJ2-2; D not resolved. The CDR3 sequence is 15 residues long. Trimming took off 4 bases at V and 0 bases at J, with 9 bases between the two ends. From germline, CDR1 is MGHRA and CDR2 YSYEKL.

The table lists this clonotype with many counts. Mismatch with germline at one junction end may stem from a read error. The V and J genes are TRBV29-1 and TRBJ2-1; D is undetermined. Germline CDR1 and CDR2: SQVTM and ANQGSEA. The CDR3 contains 12 residues. The CDR3 DNA sequence: TGCAGCGTCGAAGGACCGCGGTTGGTGCAGTTCTTC. This sequence encodes CSVEGPRLVQFF.

This clonotype was counted many times. The chain joins TRBV11-3 to TRBJ1-4; tentatively, D is TRBD1 (6 bases). CDR1 and CDR2 (germline): SGHNT, YENEEA. The CDR3 is made up of 14 amino acids. Trimming stripped 5 bases from V and 5 bases from J, with 12 bases between. In DNA form, the CDR3 reads TGTGCCAGCAGCCAAGGGGGTCCGAATGAAAAACTGTTTTTT. Amino acids: CASSQGGPNEKLFF.

The chain's CDR3 is CASSYKGDYGYTF. CDR3 DNA sequence: TGTGCCAGCAGTTACAAGGGGGACTATGGCTACACCTTC. The chain joins TRBV6-6 to TRBJ1-2; weak D call: TRBD1 (6 bases). V was cut by 2 bases and J by 3 bases, with 7 bases left in between. CDR1 MNHNY and CDR2 SVGAGI come from the germline V gene (reference sequence). The CDR3 has 13 residues.

The genes are TRBV6-6 and TRBJ2-5; D is ambiguous. Germline CDR1 reads MNHNY; CDR2 reads SVGAGI (reference sequence). The CDR3 contains 12 residues. Trimming pared 2 bases from V and 5 bases from J, leaving 6 bases between. The CDR3 sequence: CASSYTSETQYF. CDR3 nucleotide sequence: TGTGCCAGCAGTTACACCTCCGAGACCCAGTACTTC.

This chain links TRBV7-9 with TRBJ2-3, with a possible D match to TRBD1 (5 bases). CDR1 SEHNR and CDR2 FQNEAQ come from the germline V gene (reference sequence). CDR3 length: 13 residues. Trimming removed 4 bases at V and 2 bases at J, with 7 bases between. CDR3 protein: CASSSTVTDTQYF. CDR3 nucleotides: TGTGCCAGCAGCTCGACAGTCACAGATACGCAGTATTTT.

The chain links TRBV4-1 to TRBJ2-3, with D unresolved. The CDR3 runs to 17 residues. Germline CDR1 is MGHRA and CDR2 is YSYEKL. V gave up 3 bases and J gave up 4 bases, with 20 bases separating them. The CDR3 reads CASSQVLGQTFADTQYF. CDR3 sequence (DNA): TGCGCCAGCAGCCAGGTCCTAGGGCAGACCTTTGCAGATACGCAGTATTTT.

This clonotype has more than one count but fewer than ten. This chain links TRBV7-6 with TRBJ2-5, with a tentative D call TRBD1 (6 bases). V was shortened by 5 bases and J by 5 bases, with 15 bases between the two germline ends. The CDR3 runs 14 residues. Germline CDR1 is SGHVS and CDR2 is FNYEAQ. CDR3 loop: CASSPLTGRETQYF. The CDR3 coding sequence is TGTGCCAGCAGCCCCCTTACAGGGCGGGAGACCCAGTACTTC.

The rearrangement uses TRBV20-1 and TRBJ2-3; no definite D call. Germline assignment: CDR1 DFQATT and CDR2 SNEGSKA (reference sequence). The CDR3 has 11 residues. V shed 5 bases and J shed 4 bases, with 7 bases lying between them. CDR3 protein: CSAQAPDTQYF. In DNA form, the CDR3 reads TGCAGTGCTCAGGCCCCAGATACGCAGTATTTT.

In this sample, this clonotype turned up a few times. The chain is built from TRBV4-3 and TRBJ1-1; 10 positions agree with TRBD1. The CDR3 has 12 amino acids. CDR1 LGHNA and CDR2 YSLEER come from the germline V gene. V shed 6 bases and J 8 bases; nucleotides not matched to a gene: 3. Here the CDR3 DNA reads TGCGCCAGCAGGGGACAGGGGCTGGAAGCTTTCTTT. This sequence encodes CASRGQGLEAFF.

This clonotype appeared many times. The chain is built from TRBV2 and TRBJ2-1; 10 bases line up with TRBD1. The CDR3 runs 15 residues. Looked up from germline, CDR1 is SNHLY and CDR2 is FYNNEI. With 4 bases clipped from V and 4 bases from J, the junction kept 4 bases outside the gene matches. The CDR3 DNA is TGTGCCAGCAGTGTCCGGGACAGGGGTTACAATGAGCAGTTCTTC. It codes for CASSVRDRGYNEQFF.

This clonotype was observed many times. The chain joins TRBV6-5 to TRBJ1-1, with D maybe TRBD1 (6 bases). The CDR3 spans 15 residues. Between the trimmed V and J ends, which lost 0 bases and 2 bases, there was a span of 10 bases. In germline, CDR1 is MNHEY, CDR2 SVGAGI. CDR3 sequence reads: CASSYSQGRNTEAFF. For the CDR3, the DNA is TGTGCCAGCAGTTACTCGCAGGGGAGAAACACTGAAGCTTTCTTT.

The V and J genes are TRBV20-1 and TRBJ2-7; D may be TRBD2 (6 bases). The ends were cut back, 1 base at V and 0 bases at J, with 7 bases in the middle. The CDR3 loop spans 13 amino acids. CDR1 DFQATT and CDR2 SNEGSKA come from the germline V gene (reference sequence). CDR3 in amino acids: CSARGGDSYEQYF. In DNA, the CDR3 is TGCAGTGCTAGAGGGGGGGACTCCTACGAGCAGTACTTC.

The chain employs TRBV12-3 or TRBV12-4 and TRBJ2-1; D possibly corresponds to TRBD1 (5 bases). CDR3 length: 16 residues. The ends were cut back, 3 bases at V and 10 bases at J, with 22 bases in the middle. CDR3 in amino acids: CASSFGLAKVYREQFF. The CDR3 DNA is TGTGCCAGCAGTTTTGGTCTCGCTAAAGTGTACAGGGAGCAGTTCTTC.

This clonotype was counted at least ten times. This chain links TRBV2 with TRBJ2-3, with 8 bases aligning to TRBD2. The germline gives CDR1 SNHLY, CDR2 FYNNEI. V shed 8 bases, J shed 11 bases, and the junction held 12 bases outside the gene matches. The CDR3 has 13 residues. The CDR3 region is CASGAGVQERQYF. The CDR3 nucleotides are TGTGCCAGCGGAGCGGGGGTACAAGAGAGGCAGTATTTT. Variable domain in full (rest from reference TRBV2 and TRBJ2-3): EPEVTQTPSHQVTQMGQEVILRCVPISNHLYFYWYRQILGQKVEFLVSFYNNEISEKSEIFDDQFSVERPDGSNFTLKIRSTKLEDSAMYFCASGAGVQERQYFGPGTRLTVL.

This clonotype was counted only a few times. The rearrangement uses TRBV7-2 and TRBJ1-6; possible D gene TRBD1, 6 bases. The length of the CDR3 is 18 residues. With 4 bases removed from V and 0 bases from J, the gap between germline ends came to 16 bases. Germline CDR1 and CDR2: SGHTA and FQGNSA. Written as DNA, the CDR3 is TGTGCCAGCAGCTCCAGGGGATCTTCAAGCTCCTATAATTCACCCCTCCACTTT. Encoded protein: CASSSRGSSSSYNSPLHF.

The chain combines TRBV18 with TRBJ2-3; a weak D match, TRBD1 (5 bases). Germline V lookup: CDR1 KGHSH, CDR2 LQKENI. V gave up 1 base and J gave up 0 bases, with 11 bases separating them. The CDR3 totals 16 residues. The CDR3 DNA is TGTGCCAGCTCACCACGGGGCAGGGCTAGCACAGATACGCAGTATTTT. It encodes CASSPRGRASTDTQYF.

On this clonotype itself: One junction end does not reproduce the germline sequence, and a read error may be involved. This sequence joins TRBV27 and TRBJ2-4; TRBD2 is a possible D gene (5 bases). The length of the CDR3 is 11 residues. Germline CDR1 reads MNHEY; CDR2 reads SMNVEV (reference sequence). The CDR3 here is CASRFSALRTF. In DNA form, the CDR3 reads TGTGCCAGCAGATTCAGTGCCTTGAGGACTTTC.

The chain carries TRBV2 and TRBJ2-2; D is ambiguous. Germline V gene lookup returns CDR1 SNHLY and CDR2 FYNNEI. The CDR3 runs to 16 residues. The V end lost 4 bases, the J end lost 2 bases, and 14 bases lay between the germline ends. CDR3 sequence (DNA): TGTGCCAGCAGTGCCTCATCGCCCCGAAACACCGGGGAGCTGTTTTTT. It is translated as CASSASSPRNTGELFF.

The rearrangement joins TRBV11-2 to TRBJ2-2, with D tentatively TRBD2 (5 bases). The CDR3 totals 14 residues. The germline CDR1 and CDR2 sequences are SGHAT and FQNNGV. Trimming removed 5 bases at V and 5 bases at J, with 12 bases between. In nucleotides, the CDR3 is TGTGCCAGCAGCCAAAGTGGAGGAACCGGGGAGCTGTTTTTT. Encoded protein: CASSQSGGTGELFF. Looking up the rest from reference TRBV11-2 and TRBJ2-2 gives the full variable domain: EAGVAQSPRYKIIEKRQSVAFWCNPISGHATLYWYQQILGQGPKLLIQFQNNGVVDDSQLPKDRFSAERLKGVDSTLKIQPAKLEDSAVYLCASSQSGGTGELFFGEGSRLTVL.

This clonotype was seen only a few times. The chain employs TRBV9 and TRBJ2-2; the match to TRBD1 covers 8 bases. Germline CDR1 reads SGDLS; CDR2 reads YYNGEE. V lost 1 base, J lost 6 bases, and 2 bases stayed unmatched. The CDR3 sequence is 14 residues long. CDR3 in DNA: TGTGCCAGCAGCGTACAGGGGGCCCCCGGGGAGCTGTTTTTT. Translating gives CASSVQGAPGELFF.

The rearrangement uses TRBV29-1 and TRBJ2-7, with 8 bases aligning to TRBD1. The germline V gene encodes CDR1 SQVTM and CDR2 ANQGSEA. There are 13 residues in the CDR3. V dropped 6 bases and J dropped 2; count of bases not matched to a gene: 6. CDR3 nucleotide sequence: TGCAGCGTCTCACAGGGGGTTGCCTACGAGCAGTACTTC. It codes for CSVSQGVAYEQYF.

The V gene is TRBV7-2, the J gene TRBJ2-1; D is possibly TRBD2 (8 bases). The CDR3 is 17 amino acids. Germline V gene lookup returns CDR1 SGHTA and CDR2 FQGNSA. Trimming took 5 bases from V and 0 from J, leaving 17 bases between them. The CDR3 DNA is TGTGCCAGCAGCCGGGAGGGGGCCATAAGCTCCTACAATGAGCAGTTCTTC. This codes for CASSREGAISSYNEQFF.

This clonotype was observed a handful of times. The chain recombines TRBV4-1 with TRBJ2-5; 7 positions agree with TRBD2. The CDR3 loop spans 16 amino acids. Germline CDR1 MGHRA, CDR2 YSYEKL. The V and J ends lost 1 base and 2 bases, in that order; junction bases with no gene match: 7. CDR3 protein: CASSQGLAHLQETQYF. CDR3 DNA sequence: TGCGCCAGCAGCCAAGGACTAGCTCATTTACAAGAGACCCAGTACTTC.

Many counts were recorded for this clonotype. The J gene is TRBJ1-1, the V gene TRBV5-1, with no clear D. V was cut by 0 bases and J by 0 bases, with 9 bases left in between. This CDR3 comprises 15 residues. CDR1 SGHRS and CDR2 YFSETQ come from the germline V gene. The CDR3 loop is CASSLDPGLNTEAFF. In nucleotides, the CDR3 is TGCGCCAGCAGCTTGGATCCGGGATTGAACACTGAAGCTTTCTTT.

The chain uses TRBV12-3 or TRBV12-4 and TRBJ1-1, with D unclear. V was pared by 3 bases and J by 1 base, with 9 bases between. This CDR3 is 14 amino acids long. CDR3 nucleotide sequence: TGTGCCAGCAGTTTGAGAAACCGGAACACTGAAGCTTTCTTT. Its protein is CASSLRNRNTEAFF.

This clonotype was picked up many times. The genes are TRBV24-1 and TRBJ2-3, with D possibly matching TRBD1 (5 bases). Germline V gene sequence: CDR1 KGHDR, CDR2 SFDVKD. V gave up 3 bases and J gave up 1 base, with 13 bases separating them. The CDR3 runs 16 residues. CDR3 in DNA: TGTGCCACCAGTGATCCGGGCAGGGCGGGCACAGATACGCAGTATTTT. Translation gives CATSDPGRAGTDTQYF.

This clonotype was observed many times. This chain uses TRBV2 with TRBJ2-7; the D gene is possibly TRBD1 (6 bases). Germline CDR1 is SNHLY and CDR2 is FYNNEI. The CDR3 runs to 12 residues. V was clipped by 7 bases and J by 3 bases, with 10 bases between them. CDR3 DNA sequence: TGTGCCAGCACGTACAGGGTCTACGAGCAGTACTTC. Its translation: CASTYRVYEQYF. Looking up the rest from reference TRBV2 and TRBJ2-7 gives the full variable domain: EPEVTQTPSHQVTQMGQEVILRCVPISNHLYFYWYRQILGQKVEFLVSFYNNEISEKSEIFDDQFSVERPDGSNFTLKIRSTKLEDSAMYFCASTYRVYEQYFGPGTRLTVT.

There are many counts of this clonotype. The V and J genes are TRBV19 and TRBJ1-2; D uncertain. The V and J ends lost 7 bases and 4 bases respectively, with 13 bases between them. Germline CDR1 LNHDA, CDR2 SQIVND (reference sequence). The CDR3 covers 13 residues. The CDR3 loop is CASTPDLRYGYTF. The CDR3 DNA follows: TGTGCCAGTACCCCGGACCTTCGCTATGGCTACACCTTC. Full variable domain (remainder filled in from reference TRBV19 and TRBJ1-2): DGGITQSPKYLFRKEGQNVTLSCEQNLNHDAMYWYRQDPGQGLRLIYYSQIVNDFQKGDIAEGYSVSREKKESFPLTVTSAQKNPTAFYLCASTPDLRYGYTFGSGTRLTVV.

V is TRBV6-5 and J is TRBJ1-5; a weak D match, TRBD1 (5 bases). Trimming cost V 6 bases and J 2 bases, with 14 bases left between them. The CDR3 is made up of 15 amino acids. The germline gives CDR1 MNHEY, CDR2 SVGAGI. CDR3 protein: CASRRDSRGNQPQHF. The CDR3 DNA reads TGTGCCAGCAGAAGGGACTCCCGGGGCAATCAGCCCCAGCATTTT.

This clonotype was observed a handful of times. The chain employs TRBV29-1 and TRBJ1-2; TRBD1 is a possible D gene (6 bases). V was shortened by 7 bases and J by 6 bases, with 18 bases between the two germline ends. The CDR3 length is 13 residues. Germline V lookup: CDR1 SQVTM, CDR2 ANQGSEA. This CDR3 reads CSAQGVESDGYTF. The CDR3 DNA sequence: TGCAGCGCACAGGGAGTTGAATCGGATGGCTACACCTTC.